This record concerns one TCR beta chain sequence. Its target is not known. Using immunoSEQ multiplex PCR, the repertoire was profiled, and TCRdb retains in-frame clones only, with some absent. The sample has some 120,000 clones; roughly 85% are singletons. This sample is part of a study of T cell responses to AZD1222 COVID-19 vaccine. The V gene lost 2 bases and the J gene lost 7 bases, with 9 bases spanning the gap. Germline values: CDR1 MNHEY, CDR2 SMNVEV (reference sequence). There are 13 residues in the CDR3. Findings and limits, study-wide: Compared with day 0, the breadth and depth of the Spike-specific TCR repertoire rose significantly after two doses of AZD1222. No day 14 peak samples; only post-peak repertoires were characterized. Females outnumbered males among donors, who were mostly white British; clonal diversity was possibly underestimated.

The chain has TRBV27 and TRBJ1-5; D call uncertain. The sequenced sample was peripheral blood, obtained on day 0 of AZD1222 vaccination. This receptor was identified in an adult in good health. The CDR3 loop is CASSLTLVQPQHF. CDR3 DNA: TGTGCCAGCAGTTTAACTTTAGTCCAGCCCCAGCATTTT.